Each of the 5 T cell receptor beta chains below was sequenced from the same sample in a study of PD-L1 blockade in urothelial cancer (dated by TCRdb to between 2016 and 2019). Sample time point, as interpreted from the label and publication: pretreatment peripheral blood. Library prep was done by the immunoSEQ multiplex PCR assay. TCRdb retrieved this table from immuneACCESS and kept in-frame rearrangements only. Not all clones are present; in checked studies, unresolved V genes account for under half, and no reason is known for the remainder. The sample includes about 56,000 clones, with 65% to 90% observed a single time. The ten largest clonotypes hold about 15% of the sample. The source was PBMCs, collected around atezolizumab (anti-PD-L1) treatment. The receptors were sampled from a man between 65 and 85 years old with urothelial cancer.

The chain joins TRBV19 to TRBJ2-2, with 8 bases aligning to TRBD2. The V gene's germline CDR1 is LNHDA and CDR2 SQIVND (reference sequence). This CDR3 is 15 amino acids long. The junction had 10 bases not matched to a gene; V was cut back by 7 bases and J by 6 bases. The CDR3 here is CASIPVGGASGELFF. CDR3 nucleotides: TGTGCCAGTATTCCCGTCGGGGGGGCATCCGGGGAGCTGTTTTTT.

This chain links TRBV20-1 with TRBJ2-5, with D unresolved. CDR1 and CDR2 (germline): DFQATT, SNEGSKA (reference sequence). The germline V and J ends were trimmed by 6 bases and 4 bases, with 9 bases remaining between them. CDR3 length equals 11 residues. The CDR3, as DNA: TGCAGTGCACAGATGGGAGAGACCCAGTACTTC. Translated: CSAQMGETQYF.

V usage is TRBV18 and J usage is TRBJ2-2, with no clear D. CDR3 size: 14 residues. Deletions cut 6 bases from V and 4 bases from J, with 12 bases between. Germline V gene lookup returns CDR1 KGHSH and CDR2 LQKENI. CDR3 residues: CASSLSSTTGELFF. CDR3 in DNA: TGTGCCAGCTCCCTATCCTCAACCACCGGGGAGCTGTTTTTT.

The chain recombines TRBV18 with TRBJ2-5; TRBD2 matches at 7 bases. Trimming took 3 bases from V and 5 from J; bases not matched to a gene: 6. Germline CDR1 and CDR2: KGHSH and LQKENI. This CDR3 is 14 amino acids long. The CDR3 sequence is CASSPQQGGETQYF. In DNA, the CDR3 is TGTGCCAGCTCACCGCAGCAGGGAGGGGAGACCCAGTACTTC.

With respect to this clone: The junction shows a germline mismatch at one end, possibly a read error. The CDR3 here is CASSLSSGWAPGELFF. As DNA, the CDR3 is TGTGCCAGCAGTCTATCCTCAGGGTGGGCTCCCGGGGAGCTGTTTTTT. This chain links TRBV27 with TRBJ2-2, with D possibly matching TRBD1 (5 bases). The CDR3 has 16 residues. Germline CDR1 and CDR2: MNHEY and SMNVEV (reference sequence).